The sequence of this TCR beta chain was determined in a study of a mutant IDH1 vaccine in newly diagnosed glioma. Study-wide context: Mean patient age was around 40 years; around 60% were male and 37.5% female. Earlier treatment was radiotherapy, temozolomide, or both, with most getting both. Study conclusions and caveats: Alterations occurring in top peripheral T cell clonotypes seemed unrelated to pseudoprogression.

The time point is: week 35, safety follow-up. Vaccination used 300 ug of mutant IDH1 20-mer peptide per dose, with topical imiquimod. Donor diagnoses consisted of new WHO grade 3 or 4 IDH1-mutant, ATRX-lost astrocytomas. This clone was counted a single time. Its target is not known. Only in-frame clones appear in the TCRdb table, and some are missing; sequencing was by immunoSEQ multiplex PCR. Among just over 65,000 clones listed, less than 90% were seen once. Sequenced material: PBMCs, taken from a glioma patient whose treatment included an IDH1 peptide vaccine. This TCR came from a man aged 18 to 35 with glioma.

In DNA, the CDR3 is TGTGCCAGCAGCGTAGAGGGGGACAGTGTGTTGAACACTGAAGCTTTCTTT. It yields the protein CASSVEGDSVLNTEAFF. The chain couples TRBV9 to TRBJ1-1, with 7 bases lining up with TRBD1. CDR3 length equals 17 residues. The V gene end was trimmed by 0 bases and the J gene end by 0 bases; junction bases not matched to a gene: 8. Germline CDR1 reads SGDLS; CDR2 reads YYNGEE.